Here is one TCR beta chain with its context. Its antigen is still unknown. TCRdb re-called the 5' RACE reads with MiXCR, one entry per CDR3 protein. The sample yields 200,000 to 250,000 distinct CDR3 sequences, roughly a tenth seen once. The data were taken from a study of T-cell memory formation after mild COVID-19. Broader study findings: Memory from before infection featured some responding clones, which suggests cross-reactive memory joined.

Material for sequencing was PBMCs or a T cell subset sorted from them (not recorded which). The source is a man between 18 and 35 years old who had mild COVID-19 (a few samples of this study predate the infection). Cell type and time point are not known.

The CDR3 coding sequence is TGTGCCAGCAGGCCGGGGACAGGGGGCGGCGGAGATACGCAGTATTTT. It codes for CASRPGTGGGGDTQYF. The J gene is TRBJ2-3, the V gene TRBV2, with 12 bases that match TRBD1. With 6 bases clipped from V and 5 bases from J, the junction kept 9 bases outside the gene matches. The CDR3 sequence is 16 residues long. Germline V gene data show CDR1 as SNHLY and CDR2 as FYNNEI.